This TCR beta chain is drawn from a study of naive and memory T cell subsets. This clonotype was observed a handful of times. No antigen is known for it. After CD4 positive bead selection, the CD4-negative fraction gave CD8 T cells. The beta constant-region primer was an equimolar mix of two oligonucleotides covering TRBC1 and TRBC2. Nested alpha and beta constant-region primers with the SP2 primer drove four PCR rounds on ligated cDNA. MiXCR, applied by TCRdb to the UMI-ligation and nested PCR reads, yields one record per CDR3 protein. The sample carries 150,000 or so distinct CDR3 sequences, about 23% recorded once. Study-wide findings and caveats: Expression changes during T cell differentiation may affect RNA-based TCR counts. Naive repertoires, especially CD8, held a few larger clonotypes, possibly memory cells re-expressing CD45RA. From naive to CM, EM and EMRA, diversity decreased and Gini increased. Each distinct alpha or beta sequence counts as one clonotype.

The sequencing sample was made of naive CD4+ T cells from blood. The clonotype comes from a human donor in good health.

The CDR3 coding sequence is TGCAGCGTTGTTCTGCCAGGGTTGTTCCGGGACACTGAAGCTTTCTTT. Residues: CSVVLPGLFRDTEAFF. The chain recombines TRBV29-1 with TRBJ1-1; TRBD1 is a possible D gene (5 bases). From germline, CDR1 is SQVTM and CDR2 ANQGSEA. The CDR3 length is 16 residues. The V and J ends lost 4 bases and 3 bases respectively, with 21 bases between them.